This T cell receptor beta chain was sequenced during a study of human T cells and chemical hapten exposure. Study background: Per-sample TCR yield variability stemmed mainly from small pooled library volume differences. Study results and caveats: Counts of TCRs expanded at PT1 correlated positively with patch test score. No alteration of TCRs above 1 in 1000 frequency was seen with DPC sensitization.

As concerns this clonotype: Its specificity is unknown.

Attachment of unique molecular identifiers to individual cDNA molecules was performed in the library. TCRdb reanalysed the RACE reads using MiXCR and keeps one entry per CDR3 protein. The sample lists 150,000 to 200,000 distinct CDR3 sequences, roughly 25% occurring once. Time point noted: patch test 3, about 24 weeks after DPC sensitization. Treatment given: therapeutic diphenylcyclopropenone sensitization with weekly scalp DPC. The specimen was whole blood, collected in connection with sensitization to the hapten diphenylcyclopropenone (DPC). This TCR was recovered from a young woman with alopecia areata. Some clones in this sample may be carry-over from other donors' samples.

The CDR3 spells CASSADRGEAFF. In nucleotides, the CDR3 is TGTGCCAGCAGCGCCGACAGGGGAGAAGCTTTCTTT. This chain links TRBV13 with TRBJ1-1; TRBD1 aligns across 8 bases. This CDR3 contains 12 residues. After removal of 5 bases from V and 8 bases from J, the junction contained 4 bases not matched to a gene. Germline V lookup: CDR1 PRHDT, CDR2 FYEKMQ (reference sequence).